These 27 T cell receptor beta chains were sequenced from one sample in a study of post-analysis software for immune sequencing data. The antigens these receptors bind are not known. Sequencing libraries made from TCR beta cDNA carried unique molecular identifiers. TCRdb passed the PCR reads through MiXCR, listing each CDR3 protein once. Among just over 250,000 distinct CDR3 sequences listed, roughly a third were seen once. Overall study findings and caveats: Higher frequency in patients than in controls was seen for roughly five TRBV segments, with TRBV5-6, TRBV5-1 and TRBV20-1 among them.

Material for sequencing was blood. The receptors derive from a girl aged 10-17 years with multiple sclerosis.

The chain employs TRBV28 and TRBJ1-5; D not resolved. The CDR3 consists of 15 residues. V dropped 6 bases and J dropped 6 bases, with 18 bases sitting between them. CDR1 and CDR2 from the germline V gene are MDHEN and SYDVKM. The CDR3 is CASRAYLGEFQPQHF. CDR3 nucleotides: TGTGCCAGCAGGGCGTACCTCGGGGAATTTCAGCCCCAGCATTTT.

This rearrangement joins TRBV25-1 to TRBJ1-1, with 8 bases lining up with TRBD1. V was pared by 3 bases and J by 4 bases, with 7 bases of the junction left unmatched. CDR1 and CDR2 from the germline V gene are MGHDK and SYGVNS. The CDR3 sequence is 15 residues long. CDR3 residues: CASSDQDRVGTEAFF. The CDR3 DNA sequence: TGTGCCAGCAGTGATCAGGACAGGGTCGGCACTGAAGCTTTCTTT.

This clonotype was seen just once. The rearrangement uses TRBV28 and TRBJ2-1; TRBD2 matches at 7 bases. Germline V gives CDR1 MDHEN, CDR2 SYDVKM. V shed 6 bases and J 7 bases; nucleotides not matched to a gene: 15. The CDR3 is 16 amino acids. The CDR3 sequence: CASSPLGGGRKNEQFF. The CDR3 nucleotides read TGTGCCAGCAGCCCCCTCGGGGGAGGGCGAAAAAATGAGCAGTTCTTC.

This clonotype was seen many times. This chain joins TRBV20-1 and TRBJ1-2; D might be TRBD1 (5 bases). CDR3 size: 15 residues. The germline gives CDR1 DFQATT, CDR2 SNEGSKA (reference sequence). The germline V and J ends were trimmed by 5 bases and 2 bases, with 18 bases remaining between them. CDR3 protein: CSAPPRDAGNYGYTF. The CDR3 DNA reads as TGCAGTGCTCCACCGCGGGATGCAGGGAACTATGGCTACACCTTC.

In this sample, this clonotype turned up a few times. The J gene is TRBJ2-7, the V gene TRBV9; 8 bases match TRBD2. J was trimmed by 4 bases and V by 0 bases; bases with no gene match: 6. The CDR3 spans 15 residues. Germline values: CDR1 SGDLS, CDR2 YYNGEE. This chain's CDR3 is CASSVGGGGMYEQYF. The DNA of the CDR3 is TGTGCCAGCAGCGTAGGAGGCGGGGGGATGTACGAGCAGTACTTC.

This clonotype has ten or more counts. This chain links TRBV11-2 with TRBJ2-7; TRBD2 matches at 7 bases. Germline-derived CDR1 and CDR2 are SGHAT and FQNNGV. The CDR3 length is 15 residues. The trim removed 5 bases at V and 0 bases at J, leaving 7 bases unmatched. As DNA, the CDR3 is TGTGCCAGCAGCCCAGCGGGGTCGCTCTCCTACGAGCAGTACTTC. Amino acids: CASSPAGSLSYEQYF. The entire variable domain, with the rest obtained from reference TRBV11-2 and TRBJ2-7, is as follows: EAGVAQSPRYKIIEKRQSVAFWCNPISGHATLYWYQQILGQGPKLLIQFQNNGVVDDSQLPKDRFSAERLKGVDSTLKIQPAKLEDSAVYLCASSPAGSLSYEQYFGPGTRLTVT.

Many counts were recorded for this clonotype. The J gene is TRBJ2-1, the V gene TRBV5-1, with 7 bases aligning to TRBD2. Germline V gene sequence: CDR1 SGHRS, CDR2 YFSETQ. Unmatched junction bases numbered 15, after V lost 4 bases and J lost 8 bases. This CDR3 comprises 16 residues. CDR3 amino acids: CASSPGGASVKHEQFF. CDR3 coding DNA: TGCGCCAGCAGCCCGGGGGGTGCTAGCGTGAAGCATGAGCAGTTCTTC.

In this sample, this clonotype turned up many times. The chain combines TRBV5-4 with TRBJ2-3; no clear D gene. This CDR3 comprises 14 residues. V dropped 2 bases and J dropped 4 bases, with 11 bases sitting between them. The germline V gene has CDR1 SGHNT and CDR2 YYREEE (reference sequence). CDR3 sequence (DNA): TGTGCCAGCAGCTTATTCCGAGGACCAGATACGCAGTATTTT. Its translation: CASSLFRGPDTQYF.

Ten or more counts support this clonotype. CDR3 sequence (DNA): TGCGCCAGCAGGGAGGGGGTCCTCTACAATGAGCAGTTCTTC. Translation gives CASREGVLYNEQFF. The chain is built from TRBV5-1 and TRBJ2-1; D is possibly TRBD1 or TRBD2 (6 bases each). V gave up 5 bases and J gave up 3 bases, with 12 bases separating them. Per the germline V gene, CDR1 is SGHRS and CDR2 is YFSETQ. The CDR3 is made up of 14 amino acids.

In this sample, this clonotype turned up many times. The V call is TRBV29-1, the J call TRBJ2-4; tentatively, D is TRBD1 (6 bases). This CDR3 has 14 residues. The V gene's germline CDR1 is SQVTM and CDR2 ANQGSEA. V was shortened by 6 bases and J by 3 bases, with 15 bases between the two germline ends. The chain's CDR3 is CSVTGKLNKNIQYF. In DNA form, the CDR3 reads TGCAGCGTGACAGGAAAGTTGAACAAAAACATTCAGTACTTC.

The CDR3 reads CASSARDRTKFGAFF. The DNA for the CDR3 is TGTGCCAGCAGCGCCCGGGACAGGACCAAATTTGGAGCTTTCTTT. The chain joins TRBV7-2 to TRBJ1-1; 8 bases are shared with TRBD1. This CDR3 has 15 residues. Germline CDR1 reads SGHTA; CDR2 reads FQGNSA. V lost 5 bases and J lost 10; bases outside the gene matches: 15.

J is TRBJ1-2 and V is TRBV20-1; D gene ambiguous. The CDR3 has 14 amino acids. With 4 bases removed from V and 6 bases from J, the gap between germline ends came to 18 bases. Germline V gene sequence: CDR1 DFQATT, CDR2 SNEGSKA (reference sequence). CDR3 protein: CSANGGVPYNGYTF. In DNA form, the CDR3 reads TGCAGTGCTAACGGCGGGGTTCCCTACAATGGCTACACCTTC.

The chain couples TRBV7-2 to TRBJ2-7; 7 bases are a match to TRBD2. CDR1 SGHTA and CDR2 FQGNSA come from the germline V gene. CDR3 length: 16 residues. With 0 bases clipped from V and 0 bases from J, the junction kept 5 bases outside the gene matches. CDR3 sequence: CASSLALAESSYEQYF. In nucleotides, the CDR3 is TGTGCCAGCAGCTTAGCGCTAGCGGAGAGCTCCTACGAGCAGTACTTC.

V usage is TRBV6-1 and J usage is TRBJ1-3, with D perhaps matching TRBD1 (6 bases). The germline V gene encodes CDR1 MNHNS and CDR2 SASEGT. This CDR3 is 18 amino acids long. Deletions cut 0 bases from V and 3 bases from J, with 18 bases between. The CDR3 bases are TGTGCCAGCAGTGAAGCATGGGGGACACTCTCGTTTGGAAACACCATATATTTT. It translates to CASSEAWGTLSFGNTIYF.

A word on this clonotype: One base away lies a much larger clone, so this may be a sequencing read error. This chain joins TRBV6-1 and TRBJ2-5; D unresolved. In germline, CDR1 is MNHNS, CDR2 SASEGT. CDR3 length: 14 residues. V lost 1 base, J lost 7 bases, and 13 bases lay in between. The CDR3 spells CASSEVEGWATQYF. In DNA form, the CDR3 reads TGTGCCAGCAGTGAAGTGGAAGGGTGGGCGACCCAGTACTTC.

V is TRBV7-9 and J is TRBJ2-4; possibly TRBD1 for D (6 bases). The ends were cut back, 1 base at V and 16 bases at J, with 20 bases in the middle. Germline V CDR1 and CDR2: SEHNR, FQNEAQ (reference sequence). The CDR3 runs to 14 residues. This chain's CDR3 is CASSLGTVNSPLYF. The CDR3 bases are TGTGCCAGCAGCTTAGGGACAGTGAATTCACCCCTCTACTTC.

In this sample, this clonotype turned up many times. The chain carries TRBV11-2 and TRBJ2-2, with D perhaps given as TRBD1 or TRBD2 (5 bases each). In germline, CDR1 is SGHAT, CDR2 FQNNGV. V was shortened by 5 bases and J by 4 bases, with 17 bases between the two germline ends. The length of the CDR3 is 16 residues. This CDR3 reads CASSRPTGLSTGELFF. The CDR3 DNA reads as TGTGCCAGCAGCCGTCCCACGGGGCTTAGCACCGGGGAGCTGTTTTTT.

About this clonotype itself: The junction departs from germline at one end; a sequencing error may be responsible. J is TRBJ1-5 and V is TRBV2; 7 bases match TRBD1. CDR1 SNHLY and CDR2 FYNNEI come from the germline V gene. The CDR3 sequence is 15 residues long. The CDR3, as DNA: TGTGCCAGCGAATTAGACAGGGCGGGCAATCGGCCCCAGCATTTT. It codes for CASELDRAGNRPQHF.

This clonotype has a single count. The V and J genes are TRBV13 and TRBJ2-4, with no clear D. The DNA end lines up better with TRBJ2-7; the J call may be wrong. The CDR3 is 13 residues long. Looked up from germline, CDR1 is PRHDT and CDR2 is FYEKMQ (reference sequence). CDR3: CASSLYRDDEQYF. DNA of the CDR3: TGTGCCAGCAGCTTATATCGTGACGACGAGCAGTACTTC.

This clonotype was detected only a few times. A much larger clone lies one base from this, so it may be a read error. The gene calls are TRBV5-1 and TRBJ2-7; D possibly corresponds to TRBD1 (6 bases). This CDR3 has 14 amino acids. Between the trimmed V and J ends, which lost 0 bases and 7 bases, there was a span of 14 bases. Germline-derived CDR1 and CDR2 are SGHRS and YFSETQ. DNA for the CDR3: TGCGCCAGCAGCTTGGGGGACAACGACAATGAGCAGTACTTC. It specifies CASSLGDNDNEQYF.

The chain has TRBV27 and TRBJ2-7, with 9 positions matching TRBD1. The junction had 7 bases not matched to a gene; V was cut back by 7 bases and J by 0 bases. Germline values: CDR1 MNHEY, CDR2 SMNVEV (reference sequence). This CDR3 contains 15 residues. This CDR3 is CASKMTGGGSYEQYF. For the CDR3, the DNA is TGTGCCAGCAAAATGACAGGGGGAGGCTCCTACGAGCAGTACTTC.

This clonotype was counted a few times. The CDR3 coding sequence is TGTGCCAGCAGCACACAGGGTGGAGGCGGCTACACCTTC. Amino acids: CASSTQGGGGYTF. This sequence joins TRBV7-2 and TRBJ1-2; D perhaps matches TRBD1 (6 bases). The CDR3 has 13 amino acids. Germline V gene data show CDR1 as SGHTA and CDR2 as FQGNSA. The ends were cut back, 5 bases at V and 8 bases at J, with 15 bases in the middle.

The V gene is TRBV3-1, the J gene TRBJ2-1, with 8 bases matching TRBD2. Germline loops: CDR1 LGHDT, CDR2 YNNKEL (reference sequence). Unmatched junction bases numbered 8, after V lost 1 base and J lost 9 bases. The length of the CDR3 is 15 residues. CDR3 protein: CASSQVSLAGFEQFF. CDR3 nucleotide sequence: TGTGCCAGCAGCCAAGTGTCCCTAGCGGGTTTTGAGCAGTTCTTC.

This clonotype was seen at least ten times. The chain has TRBV2 and TRBJ2-1; tentative D call: TRBD2 (5 bases). V was clipped by 8 bases and J by 15 bases, with 20 bases between them. Germline lookup yields CDR1 SNHLY and CDR2 FYNNEI. The CDR3 is 12 residues long. The CDR3 region is CASGTMEVPGFF. DNA for the CDR3: TGTGCCAGCGGAACTATGGAGGTCCCGGGGTTCTTC.

This clonotype has a count of ten or more. The rearrangement links TRBV12-3 or TRBV12-4 to TRBJ1-5; weak D call: TRBD1 (5 bases). The length of the CDR3 is 17 residues. The germline V and J ends were trimmed by 6 bases and 7 bases, with 25 bases remaining between them. CDR3: CASSPSSPGTPVQPQHF. CDR3 nucleotides: TGTGCCAGCAGCCCAAGTTCCCCCGGGACTCCCGTCCAGCCCCAGCATTTT.

This clonotype was picked up many times. V is TRBV7-2 and J is TRBJ2-2; TRBD2 might be the D (5 bases). CDR1 SGHTA and CDR2 FQGNSA come from the germline V gene. V dropped 5 bases and J dropped 3 bases, with 7 bases sitting between them. The CDR3 contains 13 residues. CDR3 coding DNA: TGTGCCAGCAGCCCGAGGGACACCGGGGAGCTGTTTTTT. Translating it yields CASSPRDTGELFF.

The rearrangement uses TRBV27 and TRBJ2-6, with D possibly TRBD1 on 5 matching bases. The CDR3 length is 17 residues. The V gene lost 6 bases and the J gene lost 0 bases, with 15 bases spanning the gap. Germline V gene lookup returns CDR1 MNHEY and CDR2 SMNVEV (reference sequence). Here the CDR3 DNA reads TGTGCCAGCAGACCCAGGGTGATCTCCTCTGGGGCCAACGTCCTGACTTTC. Translation: CASRPRVISSGANVLTF.